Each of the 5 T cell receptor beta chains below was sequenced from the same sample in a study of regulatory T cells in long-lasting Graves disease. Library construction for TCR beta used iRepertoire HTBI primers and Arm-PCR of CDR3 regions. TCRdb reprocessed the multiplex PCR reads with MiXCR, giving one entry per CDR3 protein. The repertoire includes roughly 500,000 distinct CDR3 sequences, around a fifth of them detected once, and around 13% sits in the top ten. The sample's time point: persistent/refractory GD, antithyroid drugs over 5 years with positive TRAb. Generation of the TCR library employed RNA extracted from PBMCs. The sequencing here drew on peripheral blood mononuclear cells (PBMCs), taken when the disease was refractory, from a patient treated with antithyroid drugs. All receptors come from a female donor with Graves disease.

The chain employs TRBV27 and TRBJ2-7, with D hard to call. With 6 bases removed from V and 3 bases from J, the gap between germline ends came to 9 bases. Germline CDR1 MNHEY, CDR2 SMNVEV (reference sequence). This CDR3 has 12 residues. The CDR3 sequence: CASRNEGYEQYF. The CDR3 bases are TGTGCCAGCAGGAACGAAGGCTACGAGCAGTACTTC.

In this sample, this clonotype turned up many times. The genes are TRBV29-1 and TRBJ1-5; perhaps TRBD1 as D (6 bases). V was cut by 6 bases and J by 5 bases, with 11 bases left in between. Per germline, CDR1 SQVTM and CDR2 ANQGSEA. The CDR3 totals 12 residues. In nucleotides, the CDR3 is TGCAGCGTCTCATCAGGGGATCAGCCCCAGCATTTT. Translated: CSVSSGDQPQHF. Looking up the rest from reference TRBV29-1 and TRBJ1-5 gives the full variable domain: SAVISQKPSRDICQRGTSLTIQCQVDSQVTMMFWYRQQPGQSLTLIATANQGSEATYESGFVIDKFPISRPNLTFSTLTVSNMSPEDSSIYLCSVSSGDQPQHFGDGTRLSIL.

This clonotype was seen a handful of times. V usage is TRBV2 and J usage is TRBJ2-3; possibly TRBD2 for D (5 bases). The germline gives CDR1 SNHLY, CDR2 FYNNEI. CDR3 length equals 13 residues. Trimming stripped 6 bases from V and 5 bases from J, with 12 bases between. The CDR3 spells CASSDYVGDTQYF. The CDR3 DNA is TGTGCCAGCAGCGACTACGTGGGAGATACGCAGTATTTT.

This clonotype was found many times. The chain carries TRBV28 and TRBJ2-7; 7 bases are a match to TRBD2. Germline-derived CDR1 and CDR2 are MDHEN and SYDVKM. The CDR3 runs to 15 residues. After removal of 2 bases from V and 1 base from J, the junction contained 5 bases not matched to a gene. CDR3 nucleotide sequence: TGTGCCAGCAGTTTAGGACTAGTGAGATCCTACGAGCAGTACTTC. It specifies CASSLGLVRSYEQYF.

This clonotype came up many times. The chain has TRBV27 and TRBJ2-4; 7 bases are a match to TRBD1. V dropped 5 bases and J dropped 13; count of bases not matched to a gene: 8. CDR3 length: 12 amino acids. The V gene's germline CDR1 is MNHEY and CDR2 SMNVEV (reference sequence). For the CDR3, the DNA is TGTGCCAGCAGTCCAAACAGGGACAGCCAGTACTTC. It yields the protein CASSPNRDSQYF.